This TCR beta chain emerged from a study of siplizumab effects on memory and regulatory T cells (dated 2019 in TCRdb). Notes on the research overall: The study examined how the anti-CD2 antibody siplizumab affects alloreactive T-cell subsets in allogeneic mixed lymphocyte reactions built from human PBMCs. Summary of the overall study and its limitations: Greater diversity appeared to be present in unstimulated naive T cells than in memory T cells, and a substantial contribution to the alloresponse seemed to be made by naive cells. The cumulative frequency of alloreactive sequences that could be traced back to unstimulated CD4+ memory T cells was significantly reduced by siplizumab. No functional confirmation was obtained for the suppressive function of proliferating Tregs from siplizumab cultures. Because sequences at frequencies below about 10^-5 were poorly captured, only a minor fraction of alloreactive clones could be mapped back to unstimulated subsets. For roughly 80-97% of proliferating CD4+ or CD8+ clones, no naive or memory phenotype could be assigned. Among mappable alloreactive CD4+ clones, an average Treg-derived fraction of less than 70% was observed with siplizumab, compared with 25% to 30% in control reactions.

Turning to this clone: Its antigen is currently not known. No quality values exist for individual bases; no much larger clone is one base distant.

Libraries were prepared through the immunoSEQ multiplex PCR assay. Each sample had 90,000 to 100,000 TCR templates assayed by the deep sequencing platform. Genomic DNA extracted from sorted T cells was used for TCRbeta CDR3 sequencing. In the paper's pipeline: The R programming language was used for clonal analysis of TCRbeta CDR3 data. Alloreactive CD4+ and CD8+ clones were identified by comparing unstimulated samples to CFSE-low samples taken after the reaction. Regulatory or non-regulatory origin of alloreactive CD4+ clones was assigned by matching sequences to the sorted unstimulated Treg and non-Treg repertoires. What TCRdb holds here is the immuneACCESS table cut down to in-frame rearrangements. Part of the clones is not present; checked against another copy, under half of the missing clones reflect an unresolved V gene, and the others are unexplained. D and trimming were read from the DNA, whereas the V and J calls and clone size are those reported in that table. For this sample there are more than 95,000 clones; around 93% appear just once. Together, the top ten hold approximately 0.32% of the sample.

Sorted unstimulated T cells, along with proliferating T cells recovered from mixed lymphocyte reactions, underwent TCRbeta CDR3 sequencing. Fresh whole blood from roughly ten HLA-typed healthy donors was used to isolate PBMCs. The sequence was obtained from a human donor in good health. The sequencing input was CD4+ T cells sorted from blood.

The DNA reads TGCGCCAGCAGCCTCCCCCAGTCGGGTAAAGGAAACACCATATATTTT. This yields the protein CASSLPQSGKGNTIYF. The V and J segments used are TRBV4-1 and TRBJ1-3; too little of a D gene remains to name it. The germline V gene yields MGHRA for CDR1 and YSYEKL for CDR2. The trim is 4 bases for V and 4 bases for J, with a gap of 17 bases between the germline ends. From its cysteine to its phenylalanine, the CDR3 spans 16 amino acids. The only DNA kept is the CDR3, 48 bases in frame from the first base.